Reported below is one T cell receptor beta chain. What this receptor recognizes is not known. No much larger clone is present one base from it, and per-base qualities are unavailable. The same CDR3 is also encoded by other DNA sequences in this sample. The donors were healthy, HIV-negative adults who had no recently reported acute infections or vaccinations. Every donor was a Caucasian adult living in Nashville, Tennessee, USA. CD4+ T cells were enriched through magnetic negative selection, after which naive cells were positively selected on CD45RA and the remaining negative fraction served as the memory subset. Blood was obtained by leukapheresis, after which PBMCs were separated by Ficoll-Histopaque density gradient centrifugation and cryopreserved in liquid nitrogen vapor phase. Purity and quantity of every magnetically sorted T cell population were checked by analytical flow cytometry. Each sorted fraction had its genomic DNA isolated and then quantified by UV absorbance on a Nanodrop 2000c.

V is trimmed back by 5 bases and J by 0 bases, and the junction contains 3 bases that no gene match accounts for. From the germline V gene, CDR1 is KGHSH and CDR2 is LQKENI. The CDR3 runs 15 residues from the cysteine to the phenylalanine. The entry retains the CDR3 DNA only, 45 bases that are in frame from base 1. This sample was included in a study of shared clonotypes between healthy human individuals (dated by TCRdb to the early 2020s). Context from the whole study: A couple of women and three men aged 18 to 49 years were included in the cohort. For each donor, three plates each were used for CD4 naive and CD4 memory, two plates were used for CD8 naive, and one plate was used for CD8 memory. The study deeply sequenced blood TCR repertoires of about 5 healthy adults to estimate repertoire size and the extent of clonotype sharing between individuals. To increase sequencing depth and limit assay-specific biases, different laboratories used diverse techniques to prepare libraries and sequence TCR repertoires. Between about 0.8 and 9 billion PBMCs per donor were obtained by leukapheresis.

Overall study outcomes, separate from this receptor: Sampling was restricted to blood, and TCR repertoires in tissues likely differ from the TCR repertoires found in blood. Based on pairwise subsampling, the degree of clonotype sharing among donors was expected to be affected by sequencing depth. Even with the large sequencing depth, rarefaction of the sorted-subset datasets indicated that sequencing was incomplete. Larger estimated clonotype richness was generally found for naive subsets than for memory subsets. Sharing across a few donors was observed for roughly 5.4% of naive CD4, about 4% of naive CD8, 2% to 2.5% of memory CD4, and around 0.4% of memory CD8 clonotypes. Because the study included only a small number of donors, the genetic and exposure-history diversity represented was limited. Compared with non-shared clonotypes, clonotypes shared by all four sorted-subset donors had higher generation probabilities.

TCR CDR3 regions were amplified from genomic DNA by multiplex PCR using the deep immunoSEQ assay. Genomic DNA extracted from each cell subset was distributed evenly over all wells of several immunoSEQ 96-well plates, and each plate served as one replicate. For sorted subsets, about 0.2 ug genomic DNA, equal to some 28,000 T cell genomes, was loaded into each replicate PCR. Purified libraries were quantified with a Qubit 3.0 fluorometer, sized on a Bioanalyzer 2100, and re-quantified with the KAPA Library Quantification kit. Every immunoSEQ 96-well plate was sequenced on a separate single-read 150-cycle Illumina NextSeq 550 flow cell. The study's processing was this. Because only junctional sequences without quality scores were contained in the immunoSEQ output, filtering matching that applied to full-length reads could not be performed. To assign V/J genes and CDR3, sequences were annotated using PyIR, a Python wrapper for IgBLAST v1.9, with IMGT germline references. Reads were filtered out if the reads had weak V/J assignments (E-value above 1e-6), no CDR3, stop codons, out-of-frame junctions, or ambiguous translated residues. V3J clonotypes were defined as sequences sharing the same inferred V gene, J gene, and CDR3 amino acid sequence. To compute the percentage overlap between repertoires, the number of shared unique clonotypes was divided by the size of the smaller repertoire. Repertoire richness was assessed with RTK rarefaction, the Chao1 estimator, and Recon v2.1 estimates of unobserved clonotypes. OLGA was used to compute generation probabilities for all TCRbeta clonotypes that the gDNA method yielded from a few donors. TCRdb retrieved this table from immuneACCESS and kept in-frame rearrangements only. Not all clones are present; in checked studies, unresolved V genes account for under half, and no reason is known for the remainder. V, J and clone size reflect that table, while D and trimming were determined from the DNA. The sample yields about 1.1 million clones; roughly 80% were counted once. About 0.94% of the sample goes to the ten largest clones.

The source of this sequence is a man aged 18-30 years in good health. Some clones in this sample may be carry-over from other donors' samples. The chain is assembled from TRBV18 and TRBJ2-7; TRBD2 fits 11 bases in the junction. The sequenced sample was memory CD4+ T cells from PBMCs. According to the study, the label for this sample's cell subset or site signals: CD45RA-negative fraction. The DNA sequence is as follows: TGTGCCAGCTCATCCACTAGCGGGAGCTCCTACGAGCAGTACTTC. Translated, it reads CASSSTSGSSYEQYF.